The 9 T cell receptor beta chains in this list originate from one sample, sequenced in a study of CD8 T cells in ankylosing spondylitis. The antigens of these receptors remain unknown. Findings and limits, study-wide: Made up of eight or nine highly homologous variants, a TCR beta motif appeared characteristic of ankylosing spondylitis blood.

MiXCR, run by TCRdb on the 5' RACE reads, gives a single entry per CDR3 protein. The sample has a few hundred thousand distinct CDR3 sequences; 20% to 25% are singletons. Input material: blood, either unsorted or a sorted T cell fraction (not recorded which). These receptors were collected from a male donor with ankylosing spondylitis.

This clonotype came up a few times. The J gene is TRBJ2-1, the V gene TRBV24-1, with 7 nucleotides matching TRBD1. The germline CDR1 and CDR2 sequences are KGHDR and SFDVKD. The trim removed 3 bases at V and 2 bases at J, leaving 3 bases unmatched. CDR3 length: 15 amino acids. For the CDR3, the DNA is TGTGCCACCAGTGATCCGGGACAGCCCTACAATGAGCAGTTCTTC. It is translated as CATSDPGQPYNEQFF.

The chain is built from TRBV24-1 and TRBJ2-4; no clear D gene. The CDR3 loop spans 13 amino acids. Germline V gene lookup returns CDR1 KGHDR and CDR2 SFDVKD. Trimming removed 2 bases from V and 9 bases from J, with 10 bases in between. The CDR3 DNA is TGTGCCACCAGTGATTCCCGCCGCACCATTCAGTACTTC. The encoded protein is CATSDSRRTIQYF.

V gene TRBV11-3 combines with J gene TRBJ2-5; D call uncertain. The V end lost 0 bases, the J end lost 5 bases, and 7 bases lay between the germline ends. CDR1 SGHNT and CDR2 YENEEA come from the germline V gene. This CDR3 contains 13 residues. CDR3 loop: CASSLDPIETQYF. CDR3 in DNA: TGTGCCAGCAGCTTAGATCCTATTGAGACCCAGTACTTC.

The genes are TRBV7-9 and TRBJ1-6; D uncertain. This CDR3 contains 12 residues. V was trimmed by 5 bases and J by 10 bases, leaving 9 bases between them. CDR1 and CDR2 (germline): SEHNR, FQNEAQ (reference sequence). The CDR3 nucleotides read TGTGCCAGCAGCGACAAGGTCTCACCCCTCCACTTT. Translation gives CASSDKVSPLHF.

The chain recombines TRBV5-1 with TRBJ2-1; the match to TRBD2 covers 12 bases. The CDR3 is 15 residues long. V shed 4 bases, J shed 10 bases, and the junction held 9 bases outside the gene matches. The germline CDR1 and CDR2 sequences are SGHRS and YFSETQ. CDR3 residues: CASSPRTSGDREQFF. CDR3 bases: TGCGCCAGCAGCCCCAGGACTAGCGGGGACAGGGAGCAGTTCTTC.

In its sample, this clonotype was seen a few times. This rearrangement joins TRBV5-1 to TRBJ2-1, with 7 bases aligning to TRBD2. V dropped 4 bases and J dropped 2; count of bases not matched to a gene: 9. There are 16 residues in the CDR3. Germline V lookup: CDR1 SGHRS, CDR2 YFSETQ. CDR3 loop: CASSPLAGGAYNEQFF. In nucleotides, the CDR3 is TGCGCCAGCAGCCCCTTAGCGGGTGGGGCCTACAATGAGCAGTTCTTC.

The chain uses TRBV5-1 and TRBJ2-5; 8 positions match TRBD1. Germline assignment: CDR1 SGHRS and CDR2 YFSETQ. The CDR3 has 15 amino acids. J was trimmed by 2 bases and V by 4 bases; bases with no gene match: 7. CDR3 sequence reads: CASSRADRAQETQYF. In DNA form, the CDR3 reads TGCGCCAGCAGCCGCGCGGACAGGGCTCAAGAGACCCAGTACTTC.

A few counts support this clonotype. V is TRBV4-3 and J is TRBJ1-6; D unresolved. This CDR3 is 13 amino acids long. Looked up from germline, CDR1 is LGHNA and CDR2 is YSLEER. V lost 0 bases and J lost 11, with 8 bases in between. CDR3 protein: CASSQDRSTPLHF. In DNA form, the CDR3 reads TGCGCCAGCAGCCAAGATCGCAGTACACCCCTCCACTTT.

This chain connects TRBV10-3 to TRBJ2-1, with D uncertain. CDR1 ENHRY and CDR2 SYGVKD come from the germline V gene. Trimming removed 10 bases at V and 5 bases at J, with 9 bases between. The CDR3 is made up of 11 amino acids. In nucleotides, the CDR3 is TGTGCCACCAAGATTGACAATGAGCAGTTCTTC. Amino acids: CATKIDNEQFF.